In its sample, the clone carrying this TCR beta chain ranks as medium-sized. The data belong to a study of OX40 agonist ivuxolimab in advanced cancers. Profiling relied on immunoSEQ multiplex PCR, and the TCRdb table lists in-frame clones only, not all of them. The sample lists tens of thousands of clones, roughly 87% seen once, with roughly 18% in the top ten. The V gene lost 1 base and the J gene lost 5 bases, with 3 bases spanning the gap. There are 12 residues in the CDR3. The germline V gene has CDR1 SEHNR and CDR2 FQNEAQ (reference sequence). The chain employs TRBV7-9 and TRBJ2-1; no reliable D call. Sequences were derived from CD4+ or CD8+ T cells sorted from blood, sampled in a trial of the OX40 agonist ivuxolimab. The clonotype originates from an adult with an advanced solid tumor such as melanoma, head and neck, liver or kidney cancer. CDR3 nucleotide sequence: TGTGCCAGCAGCTTAGTCCACAATGAGCAGTTCTTC. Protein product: CASSLVHNEQFF.